Below, 11 T cell receptor beta chains from the same sample are listed, as sequenced in a study of OX40 agonist ivuxolimab in advanced cancers. The repertoire was sequenced with immunoSEQ multiplex PCR; TCRdb's copy has only in-frame clones and lacks some. Of 45,000 to 60,000 clones in the sample, around 80% were seen once. The material sequenced was CD4+ or CD8+ T cells sorted from blood, taken in a trial of the OX40 agonist ivuxolimab. The receptors originated from an adult with an advanced solid tumor such as melanoma, head and neck, liver or kidney cancer.

This clone was detected only once. This chain connects TRBV28 to TRBJ1-1; D gene ambiguous. The V gene lost 6 bases and the J gene lost 3 bases, with 20 bases spanning the gap. The germline V gene has CDR1 MDHEN and CDR2 SYDVKM. This CDR3 is 16 amino acids long. CDR3 amino acids: CASSPARWVSDTEAFF. The CDR3 DNA reads as TGTGCCAGCAGCCCGGCCAGGTGGGTGTCGGACACTGAAGCTTTCTTT.

J is TRBJ2-7 and V is TRBV6-1; maybe TRBD2 (5 bases). The V and J ends lost 5 bases and 3 bases respectively, with 11 bases between them. From germline, CDR1 is MNHNS and CDR2 SASEGT. This CDR3 region has 13 residues. The CDR3, as DNA: TGTGCCAGCAGTAAACTAGGCCGCTACGAGCAGTACTTC. It specifies CASSKLGRYEQYF.

The rearrangement uses TRBV27 and TRBJ2-7; weak D call: TRBD2 (6 bases). The CDR3 sequence is 15 residues long. Germline V gives CDR1 MNHEY, CDR2 SMNVEV (reference sequence). With 1 base removed from V and 4 bases from J, the gap between germline ends came to 14 bases. CDR3 residues: CASSLYPPGRYEQYF. The CDR3, as DNA: TGTGCCAGCAGTTTATACCCCCCGGGGAGGTACGAGCAGTACTTC.

This clone appeared once. The chain has TRBV4-1 and TRBJ2-7; D is undetermined. V dropped 3 bases and J dropped 0 bases, with 6 bases sitting between them. Germline lookup yields CDR1 MGHRA and CDR2 YSYEKL. The length of the CDR3 is 13 residues. For the CDR3, the DNA is TGCGCCAGCAGCCAGCCCAGCTCCTACGAGCAGTACTTC. Its protein is CASSQPSSYEQYF.

The rearrangement links TRBV7-3 to TRBJ2-3; 9 positions agree with TRBD2. The CDR3 totals 16 residues. The V segment lost 4 bases and the J segment 3 bases; nucleotides outside the gene matches: 8. Germline lookup yields CDR1 SGHTA and CDR2 FQGTGA. The CDR3 loop is CASSSPPGLATDTQYF. For the CDR3, the DNA is TGTGCCAGCAGCTCTCCTCCGGGACTAGCTACAGATACGCAGTATTTT.

This clone came up a few times. The CDR3 spells CASSRARGGTEAFF. DNA for the CDR3: TGTGCCAGCAGCCGAGCCCGGGGGGGTACTGAAGCTTTCTTT. The J gene is TRBJ1-1, the V gene TRBV5-4; a possible D gene is TRBD1 (5 bases). V was cut by 4 bases and J by 5 bases, with 15 bases left in between. CDR1 is SGHNT, CDR2 YYREEE, per germline (reference sequence). The CDR3 contains 14 residues.

At least ten counts were recorded for this clone. At the DNA level, this CDR3 is encoded by other sequences in the same sample as well. CDR3 in DNA: TGTGCCAGCAGCCTCTCGGGCGGCAATCAGCCCCAGCATTTT. Amino acids: CASSLSGGNQPQHF. The V gene is TRBV7-9, the J gene TRBJ1-5; D is ambiguous. This CDR3 spans 14 amino acids. Germline V gives CDR1 SEHNR, CDR2 FQNEAQ (reference sequence). Between the trimmed V and J ends, which lost 5 bases and 2 bases, there was a span of 10 bases. The variable domain in full, with the rest retrieved from reference TRBV7-9 and TRBJ1-5, is DTGVSQNPRHKITKRGQNVTFRCDPISEHNRLYWYRQTLGQGPEFLTYFQNEAQLEKSRLLSDRFSAERPKGSFSTLEIQRTEQGDSAMYLCASSLSGGNQPQHFGDGTRLSIL.

The chain employs TRBV15 and TRBJ1-2; no reliable D call. CDR3 length equals 16 residues. The ends were cut back, 5 bases at V and 2 bases at J, with 18 bases in the middle. Germline CDR1 is LNHNV and CDR2 is YYDKDF (reference sequence). The CDR3 region is CATSPAWGVENYGYTF. CDR3 DNA: TGTGCCACCAGCCCTGCGTGGGGAGTGGAAAACTATGGCTACACCTTC.

This clone was picked up a small number of times. The J gene is TRBJ1-1, the V gene TRBV28, with D possibly TRBD1 on 5 matching bases. V shed 5 bases and J shed 7 bases, with 11 bases lying between them. This CDR3 region has 12 residues. Germline lookup yields CDR1 MDHEN and CDR2 SYDVKM. CDR3 DNA sequence: TGTGCCAGCAGTAGGTTCAGGGATGAAGCTTTCTTT. It specifies CASSRFRDEAFF.

V usage is TRBV11-2 and J usage is TRBJ2-1; 9 bases are a match to TRBD2. Germline loops: CDR1 SGHAT, CDR2 FQNNGV. The CDR3 spans 15 residues. The J segment lost 8 bases and the V segment lost 5 bases, leaving 10 bases of the junction unmatched. CDR3 amino acids: CASSPSSGRAHEQFF. DNA for the CDR3: TGTGCCAGCAGCCCAAGTAGCGGGAGAGCCCATGAGCAGTTCTTC.

The chain couples TRBV5-5 to TRBJ2-1; D gene uncertain. Germline V CDR1 and CDR2: SGHKS, YYEKEE (reference sequence). The ends were cut back, 0 bases at V and 16 bases at J, with 14 bases in the middle. The CDR3 contains 12 residues. CDR3 loop: CASSLVTGSPFF. In DNA form, the CDR3 reads TGTGCCAGCAGCTTGGTAACGGGTAGCCCATTCTTC.